This T cell receptor (beta chain) was recorded in a study of human T cells and chemical hapten exposure. Whole-study context: TCR yields differed between samples (mainly from small differences in pooled library volume).

The time point was: patch test 1, 2 weeks after DPC sensitization. Treatment denoted: therapeutic diphenylcyclopropenone sensitization with weekly scalp DPC. Alopecia patients, 18 to 70 years old and DPC-suitable, served as donors. Individual cDNA molecules received unique molecular identifiers in the library. TCRdb re-called the RACE reads through MiXCR, storing one row per CDR3 protein. The sample has about 360,000 distinct CDR3 sequences; roughly 4.8% are singletons. This clonotype appeared many times. The germline V and J ends were trimmed by 6 bases and 7 bases, with 15 bases remaining between them. Germline CDR1 ENHRY, CDR2 SYGVKD. The CDR3 is 14 residues long.

The TCR was taken from a woman between 45 and 65 years old with alopecia areata. Some clones in this sample may be carry-over from other donors' samples. V and J are TRBV10-3 and TRBJ2-2, with D perhaps TRBD1 or TRBD2 (5 bases each). The starting material was whole blood, obtained in connection with sensitization to the hapten diphenylcyclopropenone (DPC). CDR3 coding DNA: TGTGCCATCAGCAGGGACGAGCGGAACGGGGAGCTGTTTTTT. It is translated as CAISRDERNGELFF.